The present T cell receptor beta chain was sequenced within a study of beta chain features in type 1 diabetes. The collection from each donor was one heparinised blood draw averaging about 116 mL. Expressed TCRB transcripts were sequenced after all isolated RNA was converted to cDNA. TCRdb keeps only in-frame clones here, not all; method: immunoSEQ multiplex PCR. The data hold roughly 330,000 clones, with approximately 10% observed a single time. Sequenced sample: naive CD4+ T cells from blood. This TCR was recovered from a woman aged 25 to 39 in good health.

Here the CDR3 DNA reads TGTGCCAGCAGGTACAGGGGGGGGAACACTGAAGCTTTCTTT. Protein product: CASRYRGGNTEAFF. The chain employs TRBV2 and TRBJ1-1, with 8 bases matching TRBD1. This CDR3 has 14 amino acids. CDR1 and CDR2 from the germline V gene are SNHLY and FYNNEI. The V gene end was trimmed by 6 bases and the J gene end by 1 base; junction bases not matched to a gene: 4.